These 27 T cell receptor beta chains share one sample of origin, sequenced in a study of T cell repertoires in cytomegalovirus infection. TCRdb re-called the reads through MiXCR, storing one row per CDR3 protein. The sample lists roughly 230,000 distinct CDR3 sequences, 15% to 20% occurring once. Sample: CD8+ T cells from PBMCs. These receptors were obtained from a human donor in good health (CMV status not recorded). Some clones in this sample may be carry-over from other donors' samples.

The DNA of the CDR3 is TGTGCCAGCAGCCCATGGACAGGGGCGCCCGATGAGCAGTTCTTC. As protein: CASSPWTGAPDEQFF. This chain joins TRBV11-2 and TRBJ2-1; 9 nucleotides agree with TRBD1. Germline lookup yields CDR1 SGHAT and CDR2 FQNNGV. Trimming removed 5 bases from V and 8 bases from J; junction bases left unmatched: 10. This CDR3 comprises 15 residues.

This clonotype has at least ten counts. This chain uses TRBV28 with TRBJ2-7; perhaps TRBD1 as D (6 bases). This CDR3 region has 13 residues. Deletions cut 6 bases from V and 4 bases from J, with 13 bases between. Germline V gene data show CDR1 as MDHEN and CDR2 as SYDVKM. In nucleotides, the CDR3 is TGTGCCAGCAGCCCCGACAGGCGGTACGAGCAGTACTTC. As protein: CASSPDRRYEQYF.

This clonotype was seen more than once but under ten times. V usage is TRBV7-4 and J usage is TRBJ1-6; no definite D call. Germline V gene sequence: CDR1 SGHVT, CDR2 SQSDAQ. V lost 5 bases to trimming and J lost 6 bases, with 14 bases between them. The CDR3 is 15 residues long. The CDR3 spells CASSPSRPSNSPLHF. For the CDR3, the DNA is TGTGCCAGCAGCCCTTCGAGACCGAGTAATTCACCCCTCCACTTT.

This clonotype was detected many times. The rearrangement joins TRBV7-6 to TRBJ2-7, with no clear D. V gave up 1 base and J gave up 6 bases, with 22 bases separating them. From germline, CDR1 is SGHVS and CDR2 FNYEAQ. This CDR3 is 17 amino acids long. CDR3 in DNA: TGTGCCAGCAGCTTAGTGGGTGCGGAGCCGGTTGGATCCGAGCAGTACTTC. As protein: CASSLVGAEPVGSEQYF. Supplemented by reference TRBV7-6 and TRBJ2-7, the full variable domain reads GAGVSQSPRYKVTKRGQDVALRCDPISGHVSLYWYRQALGQGPEFLTYFNYEAQQDKSGLPNDRFSAERPEGSISTLTIQRTEQRDSAMYRCASSLVGAEPVGSEQYFGPGTRLTVT.

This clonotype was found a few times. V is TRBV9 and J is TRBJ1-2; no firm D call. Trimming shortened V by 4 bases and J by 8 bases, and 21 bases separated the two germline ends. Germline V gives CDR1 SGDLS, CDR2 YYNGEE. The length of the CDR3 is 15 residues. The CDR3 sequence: CASSWGGVSSGGYTF. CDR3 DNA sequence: TGTGCCAGCAGCTGGGGTGGGGTCTCCTCCGGAGGCTACACCTTC.

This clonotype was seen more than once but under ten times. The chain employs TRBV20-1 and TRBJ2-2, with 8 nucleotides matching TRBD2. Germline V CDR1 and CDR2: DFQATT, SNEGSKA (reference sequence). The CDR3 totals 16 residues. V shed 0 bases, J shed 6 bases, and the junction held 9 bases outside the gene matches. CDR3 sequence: CSAREENSGAAGELFF. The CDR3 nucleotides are TGCAGTGCTAGAGAGGAAAATAGCGGGGCTGCCGGGGAGCTGTTTTTT.

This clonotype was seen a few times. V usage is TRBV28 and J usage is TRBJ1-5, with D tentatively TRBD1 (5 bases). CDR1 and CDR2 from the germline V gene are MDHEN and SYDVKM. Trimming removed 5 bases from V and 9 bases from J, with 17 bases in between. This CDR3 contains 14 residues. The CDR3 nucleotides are TGTGCCAGCAGTGGGGGGTCCACGTTTTGGCCCCAGCATTTT. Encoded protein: CASSGGSTFWPQHF.

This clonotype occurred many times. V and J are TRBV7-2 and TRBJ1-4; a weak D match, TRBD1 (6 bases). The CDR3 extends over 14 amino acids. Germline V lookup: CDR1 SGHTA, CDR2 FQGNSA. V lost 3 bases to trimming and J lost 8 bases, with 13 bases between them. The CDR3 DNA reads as TGTGCCAGCAGCTTCCCAGGACAGATGGAAAAACTGTTTTTT. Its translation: CASSFPGQMEKLFF.

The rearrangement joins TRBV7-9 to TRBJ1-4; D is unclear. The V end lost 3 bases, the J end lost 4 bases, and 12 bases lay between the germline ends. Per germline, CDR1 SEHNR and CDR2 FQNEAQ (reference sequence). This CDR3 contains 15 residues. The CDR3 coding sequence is TGTGCCAGCAGCTTTCATGCAGATATTAATGAAAAACTGTTTTTT. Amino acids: CASSFHADINEKLFF.

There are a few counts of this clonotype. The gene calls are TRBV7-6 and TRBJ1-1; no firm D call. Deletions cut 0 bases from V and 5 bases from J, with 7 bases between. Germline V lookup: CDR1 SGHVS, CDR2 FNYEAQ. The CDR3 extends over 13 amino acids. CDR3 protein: CASSLAQNTEAFF. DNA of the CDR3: TGTGCCAGCAGCTTAGCGCAGAATACTGAAGCTTTCTTT.

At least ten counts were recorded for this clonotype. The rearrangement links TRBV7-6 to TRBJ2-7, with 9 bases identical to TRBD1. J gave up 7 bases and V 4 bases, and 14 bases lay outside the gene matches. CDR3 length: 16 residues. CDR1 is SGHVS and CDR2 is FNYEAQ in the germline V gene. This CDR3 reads CASSSLVGQGLHEQYF. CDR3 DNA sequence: TGTGCCAGCAGCTCCCTCGTCGGACAGGGGCTCCATGAGCAGTACTTC. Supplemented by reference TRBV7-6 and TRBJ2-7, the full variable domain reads GAGVSQSPRYKVTKRGQDVALRCDPISGHVSLYWYRQALGQGPEFLTYFNYEAQQDKSGLPNDRFSAERPEGSISTLTIQRTEQRDSAMYRCASSSLVGQGLHEQYFGPGTRLTVT.

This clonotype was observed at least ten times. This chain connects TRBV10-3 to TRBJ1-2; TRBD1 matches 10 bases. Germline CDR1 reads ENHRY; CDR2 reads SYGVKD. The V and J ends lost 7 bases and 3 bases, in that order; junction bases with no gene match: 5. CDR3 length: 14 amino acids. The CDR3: CAIKTGGAYYGYTF. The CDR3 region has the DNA TGTGCCATCAAGACAGGGGGCGCCTACTATGGCTACACCTTC.

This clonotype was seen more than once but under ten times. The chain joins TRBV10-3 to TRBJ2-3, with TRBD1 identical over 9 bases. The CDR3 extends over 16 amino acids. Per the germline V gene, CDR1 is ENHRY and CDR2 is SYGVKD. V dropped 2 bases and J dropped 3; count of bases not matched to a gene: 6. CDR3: CAISENDRGKTDTQYF. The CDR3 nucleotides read TGTGCCATCAGTGAGAATGACAGGGGGAAGACAGATACGCAGTATTTT.

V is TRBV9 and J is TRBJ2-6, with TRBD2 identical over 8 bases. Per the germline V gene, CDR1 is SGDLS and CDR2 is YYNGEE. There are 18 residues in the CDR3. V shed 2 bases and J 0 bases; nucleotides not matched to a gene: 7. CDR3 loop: CASSVSRSGGSGANVLTF. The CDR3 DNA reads TGTGCCAGCAGCGTCAGCCGGAGCGGGGGCTCTGGGGCCAACGTCCTGACTTTC.

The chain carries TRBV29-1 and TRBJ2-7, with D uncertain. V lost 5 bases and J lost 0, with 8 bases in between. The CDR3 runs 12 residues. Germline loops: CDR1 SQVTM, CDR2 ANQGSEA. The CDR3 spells CSVPGPSYEQYF. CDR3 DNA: TGCAGCGTTCCAGGCCCCTCCTACGAGCAGTACTTC.

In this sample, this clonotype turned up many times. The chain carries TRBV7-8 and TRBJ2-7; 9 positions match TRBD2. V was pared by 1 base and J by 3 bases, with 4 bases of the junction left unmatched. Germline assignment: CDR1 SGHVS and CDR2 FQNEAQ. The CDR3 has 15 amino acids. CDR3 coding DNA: TGTGCCAGCAGCTTAGTGCCTAGCGGGGTCTACGAGCAGTACTTC. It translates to CASSLVPSGVYEQYF.

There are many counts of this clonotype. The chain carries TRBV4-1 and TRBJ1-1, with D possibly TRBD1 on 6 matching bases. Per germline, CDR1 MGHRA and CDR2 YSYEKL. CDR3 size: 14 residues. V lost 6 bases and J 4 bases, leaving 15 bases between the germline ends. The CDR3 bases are TGCGCCAGCAGAACCCAACAGGGAGGCACTGAAGCTTTCTTT. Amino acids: CASRTQQGGTEAFF.

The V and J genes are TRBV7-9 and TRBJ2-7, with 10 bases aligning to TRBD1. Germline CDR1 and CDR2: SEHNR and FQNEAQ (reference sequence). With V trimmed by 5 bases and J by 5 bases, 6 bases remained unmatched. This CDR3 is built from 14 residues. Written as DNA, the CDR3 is TGTGCCAGCAGCCCGTGGGACAGGGGCCACGAGCAGTACTTC. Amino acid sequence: CASSPWDRGHEQYF.

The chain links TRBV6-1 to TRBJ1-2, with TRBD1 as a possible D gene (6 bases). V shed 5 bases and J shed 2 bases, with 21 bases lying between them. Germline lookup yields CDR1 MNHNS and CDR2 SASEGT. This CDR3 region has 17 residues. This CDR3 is CASSSDVEGVENYGYTF. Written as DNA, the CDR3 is TGTGCCAGCAGTTCCGACGTCGAGGGGGTAGAAAACTATGGCTACACCTTC.

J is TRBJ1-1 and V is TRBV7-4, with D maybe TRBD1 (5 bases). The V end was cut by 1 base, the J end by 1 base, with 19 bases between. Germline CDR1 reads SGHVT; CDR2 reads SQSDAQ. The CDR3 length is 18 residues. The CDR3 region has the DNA TGTGCCAGCAGCTTAGTACAGGAGGCTACCCCCACGAACACTGAAGCTTTCTTT. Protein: CASSLVQEATPTNTEAFF.

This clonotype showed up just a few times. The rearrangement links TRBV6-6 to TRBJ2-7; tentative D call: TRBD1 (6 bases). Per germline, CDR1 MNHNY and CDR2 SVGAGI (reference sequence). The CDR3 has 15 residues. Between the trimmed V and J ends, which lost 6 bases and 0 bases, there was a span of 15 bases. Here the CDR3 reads CASRPKRGSSYEQYF. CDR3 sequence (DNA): TGTGCCAGCAGGCCCAAAAGGGGGAGCTCCTACGAGCAGTACTTC.

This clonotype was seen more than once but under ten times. CDR3 loop: CASSLLAGGPFF. CDR3 coding DNA: TGTGCCAGCAGTTTACTAGCGGGGGGGCCTTTCTTC. The V gene is TRBV6-2 or TRBV6-3, the J gene TRBJ2-1, with 13 bases identical to TRBD2. Germline trimming cut 4 bases from V and 16 bases from J; bases unmatched to any gene: 4. The CDR3 is 12 residues long. Germline V gives CDR1 MNHEY, CDR2 SVGEGT.

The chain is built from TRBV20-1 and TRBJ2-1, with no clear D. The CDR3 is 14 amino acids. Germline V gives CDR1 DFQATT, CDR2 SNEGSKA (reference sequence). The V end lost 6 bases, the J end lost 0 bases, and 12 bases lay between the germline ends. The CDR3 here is CSAEVINSYNEQFF. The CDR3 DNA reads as TGCAGTGCCGAGGTAATCAACTCCTACAATGAGCAGTTCTTC.

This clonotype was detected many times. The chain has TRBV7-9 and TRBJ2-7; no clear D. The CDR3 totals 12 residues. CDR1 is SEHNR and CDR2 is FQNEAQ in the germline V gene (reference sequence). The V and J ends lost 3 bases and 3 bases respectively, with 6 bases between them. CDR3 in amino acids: CASSFGNYEQYF. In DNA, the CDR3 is TGTGCCAGCAGCTTCGGAAACTACGAGCAGTACTTC.

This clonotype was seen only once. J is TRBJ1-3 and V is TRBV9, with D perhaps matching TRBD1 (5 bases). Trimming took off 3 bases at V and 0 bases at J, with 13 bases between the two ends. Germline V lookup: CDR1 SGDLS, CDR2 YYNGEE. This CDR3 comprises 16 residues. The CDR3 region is CASSERDGGSGNTIYF. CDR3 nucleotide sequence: TGTGCCAGCAGCGAACGGGACGGAGGCTCTGGAAACACCATATATTTT.

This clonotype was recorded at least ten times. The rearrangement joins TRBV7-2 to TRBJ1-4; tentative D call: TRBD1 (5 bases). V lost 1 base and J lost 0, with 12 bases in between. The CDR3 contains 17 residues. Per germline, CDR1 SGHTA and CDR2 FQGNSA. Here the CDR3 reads CASSLVGRAATNEKLFF. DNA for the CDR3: TGTGCCAGCAGCTTAGTCGGCAGGGCAGCAACTAATGAAAAACTGTTTTTT.

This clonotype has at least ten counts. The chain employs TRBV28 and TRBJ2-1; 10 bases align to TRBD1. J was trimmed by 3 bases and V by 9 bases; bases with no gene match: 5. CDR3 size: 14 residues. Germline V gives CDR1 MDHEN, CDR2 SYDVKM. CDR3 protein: CASSGTGDYNEQFF. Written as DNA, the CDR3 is TGTGCCAGTTCCGGGACAGGGGACTACAATGAGCAGTTCTTC.